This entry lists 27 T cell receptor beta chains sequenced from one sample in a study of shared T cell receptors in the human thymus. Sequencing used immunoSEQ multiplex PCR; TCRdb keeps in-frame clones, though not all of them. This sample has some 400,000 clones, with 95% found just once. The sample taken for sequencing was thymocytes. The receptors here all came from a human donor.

Written as DNA, the CDR3 is TGTGCCACCAGCAGAGATAAATTTGAGCGGACAGCAGTGGACGAGCAGTACTTC. It yields the protein CATSRDKFERTAVDEQYF. The gene calls are TRBV15 and TRBJ2-7; a possible D gene is TRBD1 (6 bases). The CDR3 consists of 18 residues. Germline CDR1 LNHNV, CDR2 YYDKDF (reference sequence). The V end was cut by 0 bases, the J end by 5 bases, with 23 bases between. Together with reference TRBV15 and TRBJ2-7, the CDR3 gives the full variable domain: DAMVIQNPRYQVTQFGKPVTLSCSQTLNHNVMYWYQQKSSQAPKLLFHYYDKDFNNEADTPDNFQSRRPNTSFCFLDIRSPGLGDTAMYLCATSRDKFERTAVDEQYFGPGTRLTVT.

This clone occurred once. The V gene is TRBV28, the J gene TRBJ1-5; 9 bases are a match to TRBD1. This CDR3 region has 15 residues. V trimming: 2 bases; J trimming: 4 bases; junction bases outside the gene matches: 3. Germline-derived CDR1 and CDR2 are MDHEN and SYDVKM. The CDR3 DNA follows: TGTGCCAGCAGTTTAGAGGACAGGGGTAATCAGCCCCAGCATTTT. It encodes CASSLEDRGNQPQHF.

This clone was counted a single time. This chain's CDR3 is CASSQGQYQETQYF. The CDR3 region has the DNA TGCGCCAGCAGCCAAGGACAGTACCAAGAGACCCAGTACTTC. The V and J genes are TRBV4-3 and TRBJ2-5, with a possible D match to TRBD1 (5 bases). This CDR3 is 14 amino acids long. The germline V gene encodes CDR1 LGHNA and CDR2 YSLEER. V was trimmed by 1 base and J by 0 bases, leaving 6 bases between them.

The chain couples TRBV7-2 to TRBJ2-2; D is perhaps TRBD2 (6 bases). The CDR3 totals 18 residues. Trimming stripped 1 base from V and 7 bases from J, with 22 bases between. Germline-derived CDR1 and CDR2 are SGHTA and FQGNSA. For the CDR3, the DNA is TGTGCCAGCAGCTTAGGTATCGGGACTGACGGGGATGGCGGGGAGCTGTTTTTT. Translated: CASSLGIGTDGDGGELFF.

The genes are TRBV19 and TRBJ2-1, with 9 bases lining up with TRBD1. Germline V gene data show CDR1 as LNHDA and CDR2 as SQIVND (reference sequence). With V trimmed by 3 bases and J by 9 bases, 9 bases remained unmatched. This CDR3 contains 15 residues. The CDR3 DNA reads TGTGCCAGTAGTATCAGGGACAGGGTGGGTTGTGAGCAGTTCTTC. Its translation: CASSIRDRVGCEQFF.

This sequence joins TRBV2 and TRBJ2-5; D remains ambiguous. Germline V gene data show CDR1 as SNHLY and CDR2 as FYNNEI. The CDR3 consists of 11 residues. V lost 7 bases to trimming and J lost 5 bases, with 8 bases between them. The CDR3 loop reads CASTLCETQYF. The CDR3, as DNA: TGTGCCAGCACTTTATGTGAGACCCAGTACTTC.

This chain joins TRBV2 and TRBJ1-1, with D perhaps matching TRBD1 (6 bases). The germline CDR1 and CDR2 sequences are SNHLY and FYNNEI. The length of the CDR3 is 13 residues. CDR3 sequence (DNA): TGTGCAGACCGGGGGGCGGGTGACACTGAAGCTTTCTTT. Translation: CADRGAGDTEAFF.

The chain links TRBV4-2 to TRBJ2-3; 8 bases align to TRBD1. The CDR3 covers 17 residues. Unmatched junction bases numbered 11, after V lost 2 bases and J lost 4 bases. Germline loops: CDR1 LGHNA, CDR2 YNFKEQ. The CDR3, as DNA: TGTGCCAGCAGCCAACGCACGTCCGACAGGGGCGCAGATACGCAGTATTTT. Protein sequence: CASSQRTSDRGADTQYF.

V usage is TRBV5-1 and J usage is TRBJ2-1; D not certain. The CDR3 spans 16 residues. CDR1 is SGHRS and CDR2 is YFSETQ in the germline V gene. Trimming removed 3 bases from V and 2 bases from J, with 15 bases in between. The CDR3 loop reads CASSSLPRSTYNEQFF. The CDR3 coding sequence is TGCGCCAGCAGCTCCCTACCGCGGAGCACCTACAATGAGCAGTTCTTC.

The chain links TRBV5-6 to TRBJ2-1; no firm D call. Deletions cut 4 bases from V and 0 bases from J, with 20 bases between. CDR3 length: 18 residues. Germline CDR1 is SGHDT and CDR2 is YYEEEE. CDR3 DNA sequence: TGTGCCAGCAGCGCGGCACTTTTGAGCGCCAGCTCCTACAATGAGCAGTTCTTC. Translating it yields CASSAALLSASSYNEQFF.

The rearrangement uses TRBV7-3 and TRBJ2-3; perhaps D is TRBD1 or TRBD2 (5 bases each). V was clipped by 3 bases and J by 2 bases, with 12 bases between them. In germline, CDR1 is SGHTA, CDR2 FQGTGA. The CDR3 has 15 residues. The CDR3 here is CASSFNRGPTDTQYF. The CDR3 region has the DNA TGTGCCAGCAGCTTTAACCGGGGCCCCACAGATACGCAGTATTTT.

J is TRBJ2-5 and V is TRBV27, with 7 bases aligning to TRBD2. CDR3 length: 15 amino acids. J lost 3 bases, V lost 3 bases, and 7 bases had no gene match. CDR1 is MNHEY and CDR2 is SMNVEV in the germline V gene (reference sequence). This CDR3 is CASSFLADSEETQYF. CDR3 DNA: TGTGCCAGCAGTTTCCTAGCGGACTCCGAAGAGACCCAGTACTTC.

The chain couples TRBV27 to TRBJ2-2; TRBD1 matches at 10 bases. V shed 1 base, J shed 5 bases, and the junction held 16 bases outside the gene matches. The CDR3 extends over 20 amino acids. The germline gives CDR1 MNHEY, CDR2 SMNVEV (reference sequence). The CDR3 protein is CASSLCGWGQGKARTGELFF. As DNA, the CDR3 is TGTGCCAGCAGTTTATGCGGTTGGGGACAGGGGAAGGCGAGGACCGGGGAGCTGTTTTTT.

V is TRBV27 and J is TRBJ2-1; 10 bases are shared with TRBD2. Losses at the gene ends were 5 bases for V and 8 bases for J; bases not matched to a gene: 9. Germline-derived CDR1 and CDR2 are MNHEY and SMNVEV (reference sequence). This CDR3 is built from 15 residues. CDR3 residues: CASSPKREGCYEQFF. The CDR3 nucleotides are TGTGCCAGCAGTCCAAAGCGGGAGGGGTGCTATGAGCAGTTCTTC.

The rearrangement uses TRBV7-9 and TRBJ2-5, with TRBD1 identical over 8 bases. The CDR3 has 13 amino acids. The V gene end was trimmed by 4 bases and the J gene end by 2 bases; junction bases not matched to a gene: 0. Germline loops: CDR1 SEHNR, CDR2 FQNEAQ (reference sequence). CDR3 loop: CASSYRGQETQYF. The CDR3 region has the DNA TGTGCCAGCAGCTACAGGGGGCAAGAGACCCAGTACTTC. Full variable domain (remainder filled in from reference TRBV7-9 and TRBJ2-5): DTGVSQNPRHKITKRGQNVTFRCDPISEHNRLYWYRQTLGQGPEFLTYFQNEAQLEKSRLLSDRFSAERPKGSFSTLEIQRTEQGDSAMYLCASSYRGQETQYFGPGTRLLVL.

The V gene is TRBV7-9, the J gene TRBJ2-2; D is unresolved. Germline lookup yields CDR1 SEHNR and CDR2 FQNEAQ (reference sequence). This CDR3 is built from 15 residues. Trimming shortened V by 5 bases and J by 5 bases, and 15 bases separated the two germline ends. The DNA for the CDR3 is TGTGCCAGCAGCCCAGGAAAATTTTTAACCGGGGAGCTGTTTTTT. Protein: CASSPGKFLTGELFF.

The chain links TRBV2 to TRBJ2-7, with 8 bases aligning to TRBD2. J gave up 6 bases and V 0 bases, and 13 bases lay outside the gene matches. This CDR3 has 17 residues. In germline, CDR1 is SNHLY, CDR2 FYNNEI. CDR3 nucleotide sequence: TGTGCCAGCAGTGAAGCCCGTCGTAGAGCGGGAGTTAGCGAGCAGTACTTC. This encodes CASSEARRRAGVSEQYF.

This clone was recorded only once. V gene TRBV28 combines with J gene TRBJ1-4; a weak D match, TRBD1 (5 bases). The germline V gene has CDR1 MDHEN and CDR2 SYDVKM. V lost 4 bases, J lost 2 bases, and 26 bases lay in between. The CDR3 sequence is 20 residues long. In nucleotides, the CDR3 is TGTGCCAGCAGTTACCTAGGGGCAGGGAGGGGAACGGCGACTAATGAAAAACTGTTTTTT. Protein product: CASSYLGAGRGTATNEKLFF.

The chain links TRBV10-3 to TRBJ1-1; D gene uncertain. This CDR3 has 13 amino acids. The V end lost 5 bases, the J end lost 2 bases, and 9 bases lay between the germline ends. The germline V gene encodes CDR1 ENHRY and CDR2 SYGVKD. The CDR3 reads CAISRTGNTEAFF. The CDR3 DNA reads TGTGCCATCAGTCGCACGGGCAACACTGAAGCTTTCTTT.

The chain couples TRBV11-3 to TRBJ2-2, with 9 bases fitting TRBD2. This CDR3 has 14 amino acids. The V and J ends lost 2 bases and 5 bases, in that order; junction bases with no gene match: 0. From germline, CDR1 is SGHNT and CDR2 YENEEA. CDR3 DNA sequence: TGTGCCAGCAGCTTAAGCGGGGGGACCGGGGAGCTGTTTTTT. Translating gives CASSLSGGTGELFF.

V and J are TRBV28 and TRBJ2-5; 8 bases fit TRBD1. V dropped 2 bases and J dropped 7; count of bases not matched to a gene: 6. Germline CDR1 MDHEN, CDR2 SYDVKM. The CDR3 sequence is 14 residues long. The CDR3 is CASSLDRGLGTQYF. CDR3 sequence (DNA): TGTGCCAGCAGTTTAGACAGGGGCCTTGGGACCCAGTACTTC.

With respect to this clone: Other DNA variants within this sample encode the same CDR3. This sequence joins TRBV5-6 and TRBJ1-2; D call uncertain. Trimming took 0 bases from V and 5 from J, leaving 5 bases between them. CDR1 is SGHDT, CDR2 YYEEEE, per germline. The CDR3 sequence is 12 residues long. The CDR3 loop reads CASSLGGYGYTF. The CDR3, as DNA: TGTGCCAGCAGCTTGGGCGGGTATGGCTACACCTTC. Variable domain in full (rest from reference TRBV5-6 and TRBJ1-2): DAGVTQSPTHLIKTRGQQVTLRCSPKSGHDTVSWYQQALGQGPQFIFQYYEEEERQRGNFPDRFSGHQFPNYSSELNVNALLLGDSALYLCASSLGGYGYTFGSGTRLTVV.

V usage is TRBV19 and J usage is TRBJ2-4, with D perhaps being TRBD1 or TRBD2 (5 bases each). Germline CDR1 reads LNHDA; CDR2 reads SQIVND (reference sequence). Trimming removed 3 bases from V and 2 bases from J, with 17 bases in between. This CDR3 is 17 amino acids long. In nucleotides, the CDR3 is TGTGCCAGTAGTATCGCAGTTGGGACGAGGCCCAAAAACATTCAGTACTTC. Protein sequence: CASSIAVGTRPKNIQYF.

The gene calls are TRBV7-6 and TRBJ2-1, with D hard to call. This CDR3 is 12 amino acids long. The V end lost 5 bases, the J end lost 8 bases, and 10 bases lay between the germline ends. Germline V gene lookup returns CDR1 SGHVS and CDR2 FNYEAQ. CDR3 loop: CASSLTRYEQFF. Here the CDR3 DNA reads TGTGCCAGCAGCCTTACCAGGTATGAGCAGTTCTTC.

CDR3 sequence: CASFSAGADTQYF. For the CDR3, the DNA is TGTGCCAGCTTCAGTGCGGGTGCAGATACGCAGTATTTT. This rearrangement joins TRBV27 to TRBJ2-3; D possibly corresponds to TRBD2 (5 bases). The germline V and J ends were trimmed by 8 bases and 4 bases, with 13 bases remaining between them. CDR3 size: 13 residues. Germline V gene data show CDR1 as MNHEY and CDR2 as SMNVEV (reference sequence).

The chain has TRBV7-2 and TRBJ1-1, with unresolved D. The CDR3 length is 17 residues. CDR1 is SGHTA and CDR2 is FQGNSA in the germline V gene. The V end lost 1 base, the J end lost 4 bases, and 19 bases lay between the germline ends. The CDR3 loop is CASSLGVNSPLGTEAFF. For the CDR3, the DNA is TGTGCCAGCAGCTTAGGTGTTAACAGTCCTTTGGGCACTGAAGCTTTCTTT.

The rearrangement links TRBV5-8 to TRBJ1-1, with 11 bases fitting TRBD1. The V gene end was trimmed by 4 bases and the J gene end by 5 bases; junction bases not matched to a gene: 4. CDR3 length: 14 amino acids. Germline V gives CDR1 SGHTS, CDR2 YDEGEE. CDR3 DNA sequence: TGTGCCAGCAGCGCGGGACAGGGGGGAACTGAAGCTTTCTTT. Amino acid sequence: CASSAGQGGTEAFF.